This record looks at one T cell receptor beta chain sequence and its context. Antigen: not known. The data were taken from a study of PD-1 blockade in classical Hodgkin lymphoma. Notes on the study in general: Diminished baseline TCR diversity has been reported in newly diagnosed patients relative to healthy donors.

Libraries were prepared by immunoSEQ multiplex PCR; TCRdb keeps only in-frame clonotypes and omits some of them. The sample lists 70,000 or so clones, 93% occurring once. Stated time point: newly diagnosed, previously untreated cHL patient sample. PBMCs from patients with newly diagnosed, untreated classical Hodgkin lymphoma served as a comparison group for the relapsed/refractory trial patients. The CDR3 sequence is 13 residues long. CDR1 and CDR2 (germline): WSHSY, SAAADI. The V gene lost 3 bases and the J gene lost 8 bases, with 13 bases spanning the gap. J is TRBJ1-2 and V is TRBV10-2, with a tentative D call TRBD1 (5 bases). Sequenced material: peripheral blood mononuclear cells (PBMCs). The TCR sequence derives from a human donor with classical Hodgkin lymphoma. CDR3 bases: TGCGCCAGCAGTGAAACAGGATCCCGCGGCTACACCTTC. This sequence encodes CASSETGSRGYTF.